Each of the 21 T cell receptor beta chains below was sequenced from the same sample in a study of shared clonotypes between healthy human individuals. The repertoire was sequenced with immunoSEQ multiplex PCR; TCRdb's copy has only in-frame clones and lacks some. The repertoire holds under 2.5 million clones, with roughly 90% as singletons. Material: naive CD4+ T cells from PBMCs. Subset reported: CD45RA+ positively selected. Receptors originate from a man between 18 and 35 years old in good health. Some clones in this sample may be carry-over from other donors' samples.

The J gene is TRBJ2-2, the V gene TRBV2; either TRBD1 or TRBD2 may fit D (5 bases each). This CDR3 contains 16 residues. Germline loops: CDR1 SNHLY, CDR2 FYNNEI. The V end lost 0 bases, the J end lost 5 bases, and 13 bases lay between the germline ends. In DNA form, the CDR3 reads TGTGCCAGCAGTGAAGCGCTTCGCAGGGAGACCGGGGAGCTGTTTTTT. The encoded protein is CASSEALRRETGELFF. Using reference TRBV2 and TRBJ2-2 for the parts outside the CDR3, the full variable domain is EPEVTQTPSHQVTQMGQEVILRCVPISNHLYFYWYRQILGQKVEFLVSFYNNEISEKSEIFDDQFSVERPDGSNFTLKIRSTKLEDSAMYFCASSEALRRETGELFFGEGSRLTVL.

As concerns this clone: Different DNA sequences within this sample yield the same CDR3. CDR3 sequence: CASSEDRGGQPQHF. In DNA, the CDR3 is TGTGCCAGCAGTGAAGACAGGGGGGGTCAGCCCCAGCATTTT. The rearrangement joins TRBV2 to TRBJ1-5; 8 nucleotides align to TRBD1. The CDR3 loop spans 14 amino acids. Looked up from germline, CDR1 is SNHLY and CDR2 is FYNNEI. The junction had 2 bases not matched to a gene; V was cut back by 1 base and J by 6 bases.

The chain uses TRBV19 and TRBJ2-3, with TRBD1 matching 8 bases. With 3 bases clipped from V and 1 base from J, the junction kept 6 bases outside the gene matches. The CDR3 covers 16 residues. The germline CDR1 and CDR2 sequences are LNHDA and SQIVND (reference sequence). CDR3 DNA sequence: TGTGCCAGTAGTATTCTGTCGGGACAGGGCACAGATACGCAGTATTTT. Protein product: CASSILSGQGTDTQYF.

CDR3 sequence reads: CASSFRGQETQYF. Here the CDR3 DNA reads TGTGCCAGCAGCTTTAGGGGGCAAGAGACCCAGTACTTC. The V gene is TRBV7-8, the J gene TRBJ2-5, with a tentative D call TRBD1 (6 bases). V lost 3 bases and J 2 bases, leaving 7 bases between the germline ends. The CDR3 length is 13 residues. Germline V gives CDR1 SGHVS, CDR2 FQNEAQ.

The J gene is TRBJ1-1, the V gene TRBV30; D remains ambiguous. With 3 bases removed from V and 0 bases from J, the gap between germline ends came to 14 bases. Germline V CDR1 and CDR2: GTSNPN, SVGIG (reference sequence). This CDR3 is built from 15 residues. The CDR3 region has the DNA TGTGCCTGGAGCGGGCCATCGGGGTTGAACACTGAAGCTTTCTTT. Encoded protein: CAWSGPSGLNTEAFF.

This chain links TRBV5-1 with TRBJ2-2; 12 bases align to TRBD1. CDR1 SGHRS and CDR2 YFSETQ come from the germline V gene. The V segment lost 1 base and the J segment 10 bases; nucleotides outside the gene matches: 5. The CDR3 has 15 residues. Here the CDR3 DNA reads TGCGCCAGCAGCTTGATGGGACAGGGGGCGAAGGAGCTGTTTTTT. Translated: CASSLMGQGAKELFF.

About this clone: Other nucleotide sequences in the sample specify the same CDR3. This chain joins TRBV2 and TRBJ1-5; 7 nucleotides match TRBD1. The CDR3 runs 13 residues. V lost 4 bases, J lost 6 bases, and 3 bases stayed unmatched. Per the germline V gene, CDR1 is SNHLY and CDR2 is FYNNEI. DNA of the CDR3: TGTGCCAGCAGTGTAGGGGGCGGTCAGCCCCAGCATTTT. It codes for CASSVGGGQPQHF.

The chain carries TRBV4-3 and TRBJ2-1, with a weak D call TRBD1 (6 bases). This CDR3 contains 20 residues. Germline-derived CDR1 and CDR2 are LGHNA and YSLEER. V dropped 2 bases and J dropped 0 bases, with 23 bases sitting between them. The CDR3 protein is CASSQRTVGGAISSYNEQFF. In DNA form, the CDR3 reads TGCGCCAGCAGCCAACGTACAGTAGGGGGAGCGATTAGCTCCTACAATGAGCAGTTCTTC.

This clone was seen only once. The chain recombines TRBV5-1 with TRBJ2-2; the match to TRBD2 covers 10 bases. The germline V gene encodes CDR1 SGHRS and CDR2 YFSETQ. The CDR3 consists of 16 residues. Germline trimming cut 2 bases from V and 4 bases from J; bases unmatched to any gene: 5. CDR3 sequence (DNA): TGCGCCAGCAGCTTTCTAGCGGGAGCGTCCACCGGGGAGCTGTTTTTT. As protein: CASSFLAGASTGELFF.

This clone has a single count. The V and J genes are TRBV5-1 and TRBJ2-7; D unresolved. The CDR3 extends over 15 amino acids. Germline CDR1 and CDR2: SGHRS and YFSETQ. V lost 4 bases and J lost 0, with 14 bases in between. The CDR3 is CASSVDTSSSYEQYF. Here the CDR3 DNA reads TGCGCCAGCAGCGTCGACACATCTAGCTCCTACGAGCAGTACTTC.

This chain joins TRBV19 and TRBJ2-2; D is undetermined. The CDR3 totals 14 residues. With 5 bases removed from V and 1 base from J, the gap between germline ends came to 8 bases. Germline-derived CDR1 and CDR2 are LNHDA and SQIVND (reference sequence). CDR3: CASSGRRNTGELFF. The CDR3 region has the DNA TGTGCCAGTAGTGGTCGGCGGAACACCGGGGAGCTGTTTTTT.

The rearrangement links TRBV19 to TRBJ2-3, with D perhaps TRBD2 (6 bases). V was clipped by 0 bases and J by 2 bases, with 6 bases between them. This CDR3 is built from 14 residues. Germline-derived CDR1 and CDR2 are LNHDA and SQIVND (reference sequence). The CDR3 sequence is CASSIEDYTDTQYF. The CDR3 region has the DNA TGTGCCAGTAGTATAGAGGACTACACAGATACGCAGTATTTT.

The V gene is TRBV11-2, the J gene TRBJ2-7; D gene unclear. The CDR3 consists of 14 residues. CDR1 and CDR2 (germline): SGHAT, FQNNGV. Between the trimmed V and J ends, which lost 4 bases and 0 bases, there was a span of 10 bases. DNA of the CDR3: TGTGCCAGCAGCTCGATCAGGAGCTCCTACGAGCAGTACTTC. Encoded protein: CASSSIRSSYEQYF.

V and J are TRBV5-1 and TRBJ1-5, with 8 bases that match TRBD1. J gave up 2 bases and V 4 bases, and 2 bases lay outside the gene matches. Looked up from germline, CDR1 is SGHRS and CDR2 is YFSETQ. The CDR3 extends over 14 amino acids. The DNA of the CDR3 is TGCGCCAGCAGCGAGGGACAGGGCAATCAGCCCCAGCATTTT. It specifies CASSEGQGNQPQHF.

CDR3 in DNA: TGTGCCAGCAGCACTAGCCCTCGGGAGCCCCAGCATTTT. Translation gives CASSTSPREPQHF. The rearrangement uses TRBV7-7 and TRBJ1-5; D not resolved. CDR3 length equals 13 residues. The germline V and J ends were trimmed by 5 bases and 8 bases, with 13 bases remaining between them. The germline V gene encodes CDR1 SSHAT and CDR2 FNYEAQ (reference sequence). The complete variable domain, with remaining parts taken from reference TRBV7-7 and TRBJ1-5, reads GAGVSQSPRYKVTKRGQDVTLRCDPISSHATLYWYQQALGQGPEFLTYFNYEAQPDKSGLPSDRFSAERPEGSISTLTIQRTEQRDSAMYRCASSTSPREPQHFGDGTRLSIL.

This chain connects TRBV2 to TRBJ2-1; D is possibly TRBD2 (6 bases). The CDR3 totals 12 residues. From germline, CDR1 is SNHLY and CDR2 FYNNEI. Trimming removed 6 bases at V and 13 bases at J, with 16 bases between. This chain's CDR3 is CASRLWRDVQFF. The CDR3, as DNA: TGTGCCAGCAGGTTATGGCGGGACGTTCAGTTCTTC.

This clone was observed once. The V call is TRBV6-6, the J call TRBJ1-2, with unresolved D. Trimming stripped 5 bases from V and 8 bases from J, with 15 bases between. Looked up from germline, CDR1 is MNHNY and CDR2 is SVGAGI (reference sequence). This CDR3 region has 13 residues. This chain's CDR3 is CASSMTDTVGYTF. The CDR3 DNA follows: TGTGCCAGCAGTATGACCGATACTGTGGGCTACACCTTC.

A note on this clone: The sample carries other DNA sequences with the same CDR3. The chain is built from TRBV5-1 and TRBJ2-3; D unclear. The V end was cut by 2 bases, the J end by 0 bases, with 7 bases between. The CDR3 sequence is 14 residues long. Germline V lookup: CDR1 SGHRS, CDR2 YFSETQ. This CDR3 is CASSLGRSTDTQYF. CDR3 DNA sequence: TGCGCCAGCAGCTTAGGACGGAGCACAGATACGCAGTATTTT.

This clone was found once. V is TRBV7-9 and J is TRBJ2-5; 8 bases line up with TRBD1. The CDR3 totals 15 residues. The ends lost 5 bases at V and 5 bases at J; junction bases unmatched: 10. Germline lookup yields CDR1 SEHNR and CDR2 FQNEAQ (reference sequence). The CDR3 coding sequence is TGTGCCAGCAGCCGCGGACAGGGTCTTTCGGAGACCCAGTACTTC. The encoded protein is CASSRGQGLSETQYF.

The chain uses TRBV27 and TRBJ2-3; D is ambiguous. The CDR3 spans 12 residues. Per the germline V gene, CDR1 is MNHEY and CDR2 is SMNVEV (reference sequence). V was pared by 0 bases and J by 6 bases, with 4 bases between. The CDR3 loop reads CASSLSSDTQYF. CDR3 DNA sequence: TGTGCCAGCAGTTTATCTTCGGATACGCAGTATTTT.

The rearrangement joins TRBV2 to TRBJ2-7; D remains unclear. This CDR3 is built from 15 residues. Per germline, CDR1 SNHLY and CDR2 FYNNEI. V was cut by 0 bases and J by 6 bases, with 15 bases left in between. CDR3 nucleotide sequence: TGTGCCAGCAGTGAAGCGGACCCCTTTTGGATCGAGCAGTACTTC. Residues: CASSEADPFWIEQYF.